The next 26 T cell receptor beta chains were all read from a single sample in a study of cytomegalovirus exposure and HLA in healthy donors. The PCR employed 60 Vbeta primers together with 13 Jbeta primers. Measured with immunoSEQ multiplex PCR; TCRdb has only the in-frame clones, and not every one. The sample has 50,000 to 70,000 clones; the top ten hold around 3.7%. Sample: PBMCs. The source of these receptors is a male donor in good health and CMV-seronegative.

The chain is built from TRBV7-9 and TRBJ1-1; 7 bases match TRBD1. Germline lookup yields CDR1 SEHNR and CDR2 FQNEAQ (reference sequence). This CDR3 has 13 residues. V was clipped by 5 bases and J by 3 bases; unmatched bases: 3. The CDR3, as DNA: TGTGCCAGCAGCATTACAGGGGACACTGAAGCTTTCTTT. Encoded protein: CASSITGDTEAFF.

The chain carries TRBV7-2 and TRBJ2-7; D not certain. Germline V CDR1 and CDR2: SGHTA, FQGNSA. V was shortened by 5 bases and J by 3 bases, with 17 bases between the two germline ends. The CDR3 runs to 15 residues. In nucleotides, the CDR3 is TGTGCCAGCAGCGCGAACCCCGGAACAGACTACGAGCAGTACTTC. It is translated as CASSANPGTDYEQYF.

The genes are TRBV7-6 and TRBJ1-2; 8 bases map to TRBD1. The germline V gene encodes CDR1 SGHVS and CDR2 FNYEAQ. The CDR3 consists of 14 residues. The V gene end was trimmed by 5 bases and the J gene end by 0 bases; junction bases not matched to a gene: 2. Here the CDR3 reads CASSPGGPNYGYTF. DNA for the CDR3: TGTGCCAGCAGCCCAGGGGGCCCTAACTATGGCTACACCTTC.

The chain's CDR3 is CASKGATDTQYF. The CDR3, as DNA: TGTGCCAGCAAAGGAGCTACAGATACGCAGTATTTT. The V call is TRBV6-5, the J call TRBJ2-3, with D hard to call. The CDR3 is 12 residues long. CDR1 and CDR2 from the germline V gene are MNHEY and SVGAGI. V was shortened by 7 bases and J by 3 bases, with 8 bases between the two germline ends.

The chain has TRBV19 and TRBJ2-2; D possibly corresponds to TRBD1 (6 bases). The V gene's germline CDR1 is LNHDA and CDR2 SQIVND (reference sequence). V lost 2 bases, J lost 1 base, and 14 bases lay in between. The CDR3 spans 17 residues. The CDR3: CASSIWGQGRNTGELFF. As DNA, the CDR3 is TGTGCCAGTAGTATATGGGGGCAGGGGCGGAACACCGGGGAGCTGTTTTTT.

The chain carries TRBV28 and TRBJ2-5; 8 nucleotides match TRBD2. The CDR3 covers 13 residues. From germline, CDR1 is MDHEN and CDR2 SYDVKM. V dropped 5 bases and J dropped 6; count of bases not matched to a gene: 5. CDR3 nucleotides: TGTGCCAGCAGTACGGGAGGGCCTAAGACCCAGTACTTC. This codes for CASSTGGPKTQYF.

V usage is TRBV28 and J usage is TRBJ2-1; 8 nucleotides match TRBD2. V was clipped by 1 base and J by 6 bases; unmatched bases: 8. CDR3 length equals 16 residues. Germline lookup yields CDR1 MDHEN and CDR2 SYDVKM. The CDR3 DNA is TGTGCCAGCAGTTTATACTCCGGGAGGGCGTCCAATGAGCAGTTCTTC. Its protein is CASSLYSGRASNEQFF.

V is TRBV5-4 and J is TRBJ1-1, with a tentative D call TRBD1 (6 bases). The CDR3 sequence is 13 residues long. Trimming pared 4 bases from V and 7 bases from J, leaving 14 bases between. Per the germline V gene, CDR1 is SGHNT and CDR2 is YYREEE (reference sequence). In DNA form, the CDR3 reads TGTGCCAGCAGCCCTGAGGGGGACTATGAAGCTTTCTTT. Protein product: CASSPEGDYEAFF.

The chain couples TRBV6-5 to TRBJ1-6; D is unclear. The CDR3 covers 14 residues. The germline CDR1 and CDR2 sequences are MNHEY and SVGAGI. With 6 bases removed from V and 5 bases from J, the gap between germline ends came to 11 bases. The CDR3 DNA reads TGTGCCAGCAGCTGGCGCCAGGATAATTCACCCCTCCACTTT. Translating gives CASSWRQDNSPLHF.

V usage is TRBV5-4 and J usage is TRBJ1-6; 7 nucleotides agree with TRBD1. Trimming at V came to 1 base and at J to 12 bases, leaving 4 bases not matched to a gene. The CDR3 is made up of 13 amino acids. Germline CDR1 reads SGHNT; CDR2 reads YYREEE (reference sequence). The chain's CDR3 is CASSLPGQLPLHF. DNA of the CDR3: TGTGCCAGCAGCTTGCCGGGACAGCTACCCCTCCACTTT.

This rearrangement joins TRBV5-1 to TRBJ2-7, with D possibly TRBD1 on 6 matching bases. Trimming stripped 3 bases from V and 4 bases from J, with 17 bases between. CDR3 size: 15 residues. Germline CDR1 and CDR2: SGHRS and YFSETQ. In nucleotides, the CDR3 is TGCGCCAGCAGCTCCTCCGGGACATCCTCGTACGAGCAGTACTTC. It translates to CASSSSGTSSYEQYF.

The rearrangement joins TRBV7-3 to TRBJ2-2; possible D gene TRBD1, 5 bases. CDR3 length: 13 amino acids. The V gene's germline CDR1 is SGHTA and CDR2 FQGTGA. The V end lost 4 bases, the J end lost 4 bases, and 7 bases lay between the germline ends. The DNA of the CDR3 is TGTGCCAGCAGCTACAGGAGCACCGGGGAGCTGTTTTTT. It translates to CASSYRSTGELFF.

The rearrangement uses TRBV6-5 and TRBJ1-2; the D is unclear. V shed 8 bases and J shed 4 bases, with 11 bases lying between them. This CDR3 is 12 amino acids long. CDR1 is MNHEY, CDR2 SVGAGI, per germline. CDR3 residues: CASHSTGYGYTF. The CDR3 nucleotides are TGTGCCAGCCATTCCACGGGCTATGGCTACACCTTC.

The V call is TRBV14, the J call TRBJ1-2; 7 positions match TRBD1. From germline, CDR1 is SGHDN and CDR2 FVKESK. Unmatched junction bases numbered 12, after V lost 4 bases and J lost 4 bases. CDR3 length: 16 residues. The CDR3 DNA follows: TGTGCCAGCAGCCCCCAGACAGGGCGCTCTGGCTATGGCTACACCTTC. Its translation: CASSPQTGRSGYGYTF.

The chain is built from TRBV4-1 and TRBJ2-1; 8 nucleotides match TRBD2. Germline assignment: CDR1 MGHRA and CDR2 YSYEKL. CDR3 size: 17 residues. With V trimmed by 0 bases and J by 2 bases, 6 bases remained unmatched. CDR3 DNA: TGCGCCAGCAGCCAAGAGGGTGCGGGAGGTGCCTACAATGAGCAGTTCTTC. It yields the protein CASSQEGAGGAYNEQFF.

V usage is TRBV7-2 and J usage is TRBJ1-2; 8 positions agree with TRBD1. The CDR3 totals 14 residues. In germline, CDR1 is SGHTA, CDR2 FQGNSA. The V segment lost 3 bases and the J segment 3 bases; nucleotides outside the gene matches: 3. Here the CDR3 reads CASSFQGADYGYTF. Here the CDR3 DNA reads TGTGCCAGCAGCTTCCAGGGGGCGGACTATGGCTACACCTTC. Based on the CDR3 plus reference TRBV7-2 and TRBJ1-2, the full variable domain is GAGVSQSPSNKVTEKGKDVELRCDPISGHTALYWYRQSLGQGLEFLIYFQGNSAPDKSGLPSDRFSAERTGGSVSTLTIQRTQQEDSAVYLCASSFQGADYGYTFGSGTRLTVV.

The chain couples TRBV6-1 to TRBJ1-2; D might be TRBD1 (6 bases). This CDR3 has 16 amino acids. With 4 bases removed from V and 4 bases from J, the gap between germline ends came to 19 bases. Germline V gene lookup returns CDR1 MNHNS and CDR2 SASEGT. This chain's CDR3 is CASSGEQGWTVYGYTF. The CDR3 DNA reads as TGTGCCAGCAGTGGGGAACAGGGATGGACCGTCTATGGCTACACCTTC.

The rearrangement joins TRBV29-1 to TRBJ2-5, with 11 bases lining up with TRBD1. Germline-derived CDR1 and CDR2 are SQVTM and ANQGSEA. The V segment lost 7 bases and the J segment 5 bases; nucleotides outside the gene matches: 3. The CDR3 has 12 residues. CDR3 protein: CSAGQGAETQYF. The DNA for the CDR3 is TGCAGCGCCGGACAGGGGGCGGAGACCCAGTACTTC.

The rearrangement links TRBV1 to TRBJ2-5; the D call TRBD1 from the table was never checked on the DNA. TRBV1 is reported as a pseudogene. The CDR3 sequence is 18 residues long. CDR3 loop: CTSSQRPPGQGWIETQYF. In nucleotides, the CDR3 is TGCACCAGCAGCCAACGCCCTCCGGGACAGGGGTGGATAGAGACCCAGTACTTC.

This chain links TRBV7-3 with TRBJ2-7; perhaps TRBD2 as D (6 bases). V gave up 3 bases and J gave up 3 bases, with 9 bases separating them. The length of the CDR3 is 13 residues. The V gene's germline CDR1 is SGHTA and CDR2 FQGTGA. The CDR3 region has the DNA TGTGCCAGCAGCTTCGGGGGAAACTACGAGCAGTACTTC. As protein: CASSFGGNYEQYF.

The rearrangement links TRBV18 to TRBJ1-1, with D possibly being TRBD1 (5 bases). This CDR3 has 15 amino acids. The germline V gene has CDR1 KGHSH and CDR2 LQKENI. The V end lost 4 bases, the J end lost 3 bases, and 15 bases lay between the germline ends. The DNA for the CDR3 is TGTGCCAGCTCACTCGCCAGGGTTTCCTACACTGAAGCTTTCTTT. Its protein is CASSLARVSYTEAFF.

The rearrangement joins TRBV18 to TRBJ2-3, with D perhaps TRBD2 (5 bases). V was shortened by 0 bases and J by 0 bases, with 7 bases between the two germline ends. Germline values: CDR1 KGHSH, CDR2 LQKENI. This CDR3 region has 15 residues. CDR3 residues: CASSPPRASTDTQYF. CDR3 coding DNA: TGTGCCAGCTCACCACCGCGGGCTAGCACAGATACGCAGTATTTT.

The J gene is TRBJ2-1, the V gene TRBV7-8; 9 bases are shared with TRBD1. J was trimmed by 2 bases and V by 3 bases; bases with no gene match: 5. The CDR3 extends over 16 amino acids. Germline loops: CDR1 SGHVS, CDR2 FQNEAQ. Here the CDR3 DNA reads TGTGCCAGCAGCTTTCGGACAGGGGCCACCTACAATGAGCAGTTCTTC. Its protein product is CASSFRTGATYNEQFF.

The rearrangement joins TRBV19 to TRBJ1-2; 9 bases line up with TRBD1. The ends lost 6 bases at V and 5 bases at J; junction bases unmatched: 16. The CDR3 extends over 17 amino acids. Germline lookup yields CDR1 LNHDA and CDR2 SQIVND (reference sequence). The CDR3 loop reads CASRGAYRGQTAYGYTF. CDR3 nucleotides: TGTGCCAGTAGAGGCGCCTACAGGGGGCAAACCGCATATGGCTACACCTTC.

The chain recombines TRBV11-2 with TRBJ2-1; 8 positions agree with TRBD2. From germline, CDR1 is SGHAT and CDR2 FQNNGV. The trim removed 2 bases at V and 7 bases at J, leaving 7 bases unmatched. The CDR3 runs to 15 residues. CDR3 protein: CASSLISGNVNEQFF. CDR3 bases: TGTGCCAGCAGCTTAATTAGCGGGAATGTAAATGAGCAGTTCTTC.

The chain has TRBV6-1 and TRBJ2-2; TRBD1 might be the D (8 bases). The CDR3 has 17 amino acids. V was pared by 4 bases and J by 4 bases, with 19 bases between. Germline CDR1 MNHNS, CDR2 SASEGT. The CDR3 DNA is TGTGCCAGCAGTGCAAGATGGACAGGGAGGGGCACCGGGGAGCTGTTTTTT. This encodes CASSARWTGRGTGELFF.